This T cell receptor (beta chain) was captured by sequencing in a study of cytomegalovirus exposure and HLA in healthy donors. Whole-study context: Early release data held approximately 81 million unique TCRs from HLA-typed donors.

Germline CDR1 reads MDHEN; CDR2 reads SYDVKM. Trimming removed 6 bases at V and 9 bases at J, with 17 bases between. The CDR3 has 13 residues. Study-wide points: In an earlier analysis, in some 500 donors, most V segments appeared productive either ~90% or ~30% of the time. Listed as cytomegalovirus-associated were about 160 TCR beta chains. A later analysis linked a missense variant in DCLRE1C to the trimming of TCR beta V and J genes.

A remark on this clone: Its matching antigen is unknown.

A multiplex PCR was run with 60 Vbeta primers and 13 Jbeta primers. The method was immunoSEQ multiplex PCR; TCRdb's version includes in-frame clones alone and lacks a portion of them. The table lists roughly 280,000 clones, 65% to 85% of them singletons. The sequence was obtained from a female donor in good health and CMV-seronegative. Sequenced: PBMCs. This rearrangement joins TRBV28 to TRBJ1-1; possible D gene TRBD1, 5 bases. CDR3 protein: CASRTGLSYQAFF. CDR3 sequence (DNA): TGTGCCAGCAGAACGGGACTTTCCTACCAAGCTTTCTTT.